Given below is one TCR beta chain in context. This CDR3 comprises 13 residues. Germline-derived CDR1 and CDR2 are LNHDA and SQIVND (reference sequence). V was cut by 3 bases and J by 1 base, with 6 bases left in between. TCRdb's table, derived via immunoSEQ multiplex PCR, lists solely in-frame clones and lacks some. The sample includes about 180,000 clones, approximately 83% of them seen just once. This specimen belongs to a study of blood T cell repertoires in COVID-19. This chain joins TRBV19 and TRBJ1-1; a possible D gene is TRBD1 (5 bases). The sample consisted of peripheral blood. The clonotype was recovered from a man aged 60-69 years with acute or convalescent COVID-19. The CDR3 bases are TGTGCCAGTAGTATTGGACAGAACACTGAAGCTTTCTTT. As protein: CASSIGQNTEAFF.